The 32 T cell receptor beta chains below come from one sample, sequenced in a study of spatial heterogeneity in lung cancer. TCRdb redid the calling of the 5' RACE reads with MiXCR, one entry per CDR3 protein. The data hold approximately 12,000 distinct CDR3 sequences, with approximately 4.6% observed a single time. The time point denotes: sample taken at primary tumor resection. Whole-study findings and limits: Expanded intratumoral alpha and beta TCR counts tracked tumor mutation counts.

Which antigens these TCRs recognize remains unknown. The starting material was lung tumor tissue, obtained at surgery. These receptors were obtained from a male donor with early-stage non-small cell lung cancer.

This clonotype was seen ten or more times. The chain uses TRBV6-5 and TRBJ1-3; the D is unclear. CDR1 and CDR2 from the germline V gene are MNHEY and SVGAGI. Trimming took 4 bases from V and 2 from J, leaving 12 bases between them. The CDR3 spans 15 residues. CDR3 amino acids: CASSSRRGAGNTIYF. In DNA, the CDR3 is TGTGCCAGCAGTTCCCGACGTGGAGCTGGAAACACCATATATTTT.

At least ten counts were recorded for this clonotype. The rearrangement joins TRBV5-6 to TRBJ2-5, with D perhaps being TRBD1 or TRBD2 (5 bases each). The CDR3 is made up of 14 amino acids. V was cut by 2 bases and J by 1 base, with 9 bases left in between. Germline V CDR1 and CDR2: SGHDT, YYEEEE. The CDR3 nucleotides read TGTGCCAGCAGCTTCGGGGCCTTCCAAGAGACCCAGTACTTC. Residues: CASSFGAFQETQYF.

In this sample, this clonotype turned up many times. The chain couples TRBV5-1 to TRBJ2-1, with 10 positions matching TRBD2. This CDR3 region has 17 residues. The V gene end was trimmed by 4 bases and the J gene end by 0 bases; junction bases not matched to a gene: 7. Looked up from germline, CDR1 is SGHRS and CDR2 is YFSETQ. The CDR3 bases are TGCGCCAGCAGCCCCAAAAGGACTAGCGGCTCCTACAATGAGCAGTTCTTC. Translated, it gives CASSPKRTSGSYNEQFF.

Sample share makes this clonotype medium-sized (0.01 to 0.1%). The J gene is TRBJ2-1, the V gene TRBV6-2 or TRBV6-3; TRBD2 aligns across 7 bases. Germline CDR1 reads MNHEY; CDR2 reads SVGEGT. This CDR3 comprises 16 residues. V dropped 6 bases and J dropped 5; count of bases not matched to a gene: 13. The CDR3 nucleotides read TGTGCCAGCAGGGATTCTGGTGGGGGGGGTGACAATGAGCAGTTCTTC. The encoded protein is CASRDSGGGGDNEQFF.

This clonotype was observed many times. The CDR3: CASSVAGDLPTIYF. CDR3 nucleotides: TGTGCCAGCAGCGTAGCAGGGGACCTACCCACCATATATTTT. The chain joins TRBV9 to TRBJ1-3; D possibly corresponds to TRBD1 (6 bases). Germline CDR1 SGDLS, CDR2 YYNGEE. The V end lost 0 bases, the J end lost 9 bases, and 13 bases lay between the germline ends. The CDR3 has 14 amino acids.

This clonotype was recorded at least ten times. V gene TRBV28 combines with J gene TRBJ2-7; no clear D gene. Germline values: CDR1 MDHEN, CDR2 SYDVKM. V was trimmed by 8 bases and J by 7 bases, leaving 15 bases between them. The CDR3 totals 12 residues. The DNA for the CDR3 is TGTGCCAGCGGTATTGCACAAGAAGAGCAGTACTTC. Amino acids: CASGIAQEEQYF.

This clonotype was seen repeatedly, ten times or more. The chain carries TRBV7-9 and TRBJ2-3; 8 nucleotides align to TRBD1. This CDR3 spans 14 amino acids. V shed 3 bases and J 4 bases; nucleotides not matched to a gene: 3. Germline V gene data show CDR1 as SEHNR and CDR2 as FQNEAQ (reference sequence). The chain's CDR3 is CASSFGQGADTQYF. The CDR3 bases are TGTGCCAGCAGCTTCGGACAGGGTGCAGATACGCAGTATTTT.

The chain carries TRBV24-1 and TRBJ2-5; D remains unclear. Germline-derived CDR1 and CDR2 are KGHDR and SFDVKD. The CDR3 is 13 amino acids. V was trimmed by 2 bases and J by 5 bases, leaving 8 bases between them. CDR3 region: CATSDSTVETQYF. CDR3 nucleotides: TGTGCCACCAGTGATTCGACGGTTGAGACCCAGTACTTC.

In its sample, this clonotype ranks as medium-sized. This rearrangement joins TRBV20-1 to TRBJ1-5; 9 bases match TRBD1. The CDR3 loop spans 16 amino acids. Per germline, CDR1 DFQATT and CDR2 SNEGSKA (reference sequence). V lost 0 bases, J lost 6 bases, and 9 bases stayed unmatched. DNA for the CDR3: TGCAGTGCTAGAGATTGGGGACAGGGTTCGTCTCAGCCCCAGCATTTT. Its translation is CSARDWGQGSSQPQHF.

This clonotype was picked up a small number of times. The chain joins TRBV2 to TRBJ2-7, with D tentatively TRBD1 (6 bases). Germline V gives CDR1 SNHLY, CDR2 FYNNEI. This CDR3 has 13 amino acids. The V gene lost 1 base and the J gene lost 2 bases, with 6 bases spanning the gap. This chain's CDR3 is CASSEGTAYEQYF. The CDR3 bases are TGTGCCAGCAGTGAAGGGACAGCCTACGAGCAGTACTTC.

This clonotype was detected ten times or more. The V call is TRBV5-4, the J call TRBJ1-6, with D maybe TRBD1 (5 bases). CDR1 SGHNT and CDR2 YYREEE come from the germline V gene (reference sequence). Trimming took off 0 bases at V and 5 bases at J, with 24 bases between the two ends. The CDR3 runs to 20 residues. The CDR3 region is CASSLVGQGTLPVDNSPLHF. CDR3 sequence (DNA): TGTGCCAGCAGCTTGGTGGGGCAGGGTACCTTGCCTGTGGATAATTCACCCCTCCACTTT.

The table lists this clonotype with many counts. CDR3 loop: CASSGEVGNQPQHF. In DNA form, the CDR3 reads TGTGCCAGCAGTGGCGAAGTAGGCAATCAGCCCCAGCATTTT. The chain has TRBV2 and TRBJ1-5; no clear D. Trimming shortened V by 4 bases and J by 2 bases, and 9 bases separated the two germline ends. Germline loops: CDR1 SNHLY, CDR2 FYNNEI. The CDR3 has 14 residues.

This clonotype has ten or more counts. V and J are TRBV6-5 and TRBJ1-6, with a tentative D call TRBD1 (6 bases). Trimming took 4 bases from V and 10 from J, leaving 8 bases between them. Germline loops: CDR1 MNHEY, CDR2 SVGAGI. This CDR3 has 12 amino acids. The CDR3 loop reads CASSFGGSPLHF. The DNA of the CDR3 is TGTGCCAGCAGTTTTGGGGGCTCACCCCTCCACTTT.

The table lists this clonotype with many counts. The chain recombines TRBV5-1 with TRBJ2-5; 11 bases agree with TRBD1. This CDR3 contains 14 residues. With 6 bases clipped from V and 2 bases from J, the junction kept 3 bases outside the gene matches. Germline V gives CDR1 SGHRS, CDR2 YFSETQ. CDR3 sequence reads: CASTRDRGQETQYF. DNA for the CDR3: TGCGCCAGCACCAGGGACAGGGGGCAAGAGACCCAGTACTTC.

This clonotype was seen at least ten times. V is TRBV20-1 and J is TRBJ1-5; unclear D gene. The CDR3 is 13 residues long. V lost 2 bases to trimming and J lost 7 bases, with 12 bases between them. Germline V gives CDR1 DFQATT, CDR2 SNEGSKA (reference sequence). The CDR3, as DNA: TGCAGTGCTAGAAAGGAGGGTTGGCAGCCCCAGCATTTT. As protein: CSARKEGWQPQHF.

This clonotype was observed at least ten times. The chain employs TRBV5-1 and TRBJ2-7; TRBD2 is a possible D gene (6 bases). Trimming took 3 bases from V and 7 from J, leaving 20 bases between them. CDR3 length: 15 residues. Germline loops: CDR1 SGHRS, CDR2 YFSETQ. CDR3 in DNA: TGCGCCAGCAGCTCATCCGGGACTCGCCGGGAGGAGCAGTACTTC. It yields the protein CASSSSGTRREEQYF.

This clonotype was seen ten or more times. V is TRBV4-1 and J is TRBJ2-5; 7 bases agree with TRBD2. With V trimmed by 4 bases and J by 1 base, 9 bases remained unmatched. CDR3 length equals 16 residues. Germline assignment: CDR1 MGHRA and CDR2 YSYEKL. In DNA form, the CDR3 reads TGCGCCAGCAGCCCCCTCGGGGGAGGGGTCCAAGAGACCCAGTACTTC. Its protein is CASSPLGGGVQETQYF.

This clonotype appeared many times. This chain links TRBV20-1 with TRBJ2-2, with D perhaps TRBD2 (6 bases). The V and J ends lost 4 bases and 0 bases respectively, with 9 bases between them. CDR3 size: 14 residues. Germline values: CDR1 DFQATT, CDR2 SNEGSKA (reference sequence). The chain's CDR3 is CSANPGANTGELFF. The CDR3 nucleotides read TGCAGTGCTAATCCGGGGGCGAACACCGGGGAGCTGTTTTTT.

The chain has TRBV7-2 and TRBJ1-1; 7 bases line up with TRBD1. The V segment lost 6 bases and the J segment 4 bases; nucleotides outside the gene matches: 11. The CDR3 has 15 residues. Germline V gives CDR1 SGHTA, CDR2 FQGNSA. The chain's CDR3 is CASRPTGDASTEAFF. The CDR3, as DNA: TGTGCCAGCAGACCAACAGGGGACGCCAGCACTGAAGCTTTCTTT. The full variable domain, with the rest looked up from reference TRBV7-2 and TRBJ1-1, is GAGVSQSPSNKVTEKGKDVELRCDPISGHTALYWYRQSLGQGLEFLIYFQGNSAPDKSGLPSDRFSAERTGGSVSTLTIQRTQQEDSAVYLCASRPTGDASTEAFFGQGTRLTVV.

The rearrangement joins TRBV27 to TRBJ2-1; D may be TRBD1 (5 bases). CDR3 size: 15 residues. V gave up 0 bases and J gave up 6 bases, with 12 bases separating them. The germline CDR1 and CDR2 sequences are MNHEY and SMNVEV (reference sequence). This CDR3 reads CASSLSSRESNEQFF. The CDR3 DNA reads as TGTGCCAGCAGTTTATCGTCCAGGGAAAGCAATGAGCAGTTCTTC.

The rearrangement links TRBV20-1 to TRBJ2-3; 9 positions match TRBD2. This CDR3 has 13 residues. Germline V gene lookup returns CDR1 DFQATT and CDR2 SNEGSKA (reference sequence). J gave up 6 bases and V 3 bases, and 4 bases lay outside the gene matches. CDR3 nucleotide sequence: TGCAGTGCTAGTTTAGCGGGGGTTGATACGCAGTATTTT. This codes for CSASLAGVDTQYF.

This clonotype has a count of ten or more. V is TRBV7-2 and J is TRBJ2-3; D call uncertain. Germline V gives CDR1 SGHTA, CDR2 FQGNSA. V lost 2 bases and J 2 bases, leaving 8 bases between the germline ends. The CDR3 is 14 amino acids. The CDR3 loop reads CASSLRTTTDTQYF. The CDR3 DNA is TGTGCCAGCAGCTTAAGGACCACCACAGATACGCAGTATTTT. Full variable domain (missing parts from reference TRBV7-2 and TRBJ2-3): GAGVSQSPSNKVTEKGKDVELRCDPISGHTALYWYRQSLGQGLEFLIYFQGNSAPDKSGLPSDRFSAERTGGSVSTLTIQRTQQEDSAVYLCASSLRTTTDTQYFGPGTRLTVL.

The table lists this clonotype with many counts. The rearrangement joins TRBV20-1 to TRBJ1-2, with 9 positions matching TRBD1. Trimming removed 3 bases from V and 8 bases from J; junction bases left unmatched: 10. The CDR3 is made up of 14 amino acids. Per germline, CDR1 DFQATT and CDR2 SNEGSKA (reference sequence). In DNA, the CDR3 is TGCAGTGCTAGGGTACAGGGGGCGTTAGGAGGCTACACCTTC. Translating gives CSARVQGALGGYTF.

This clonotype was recorded at least ten times. The gene calls are TRBV4-3 and TRBJ2-1; D is ambiguous. The V end lost 0 bases, the J end lost 5 bases, and 5 bases lay between the germline ends. The CDR3 is 13 residues long. Germline V CDR1 and CDR2: LGHNA, YSLEER. The CDR3 here is CASSQEADNEQFF. The CDR3 DNA reads as TGCGCCAGCAGCCAAGAGGCTGACAATGAGCAGTTCTTC.

This clonotype was seen many times. The chain carries TRBV7-2 and TRBJ2-3; 8 nucleotides agree with TRBD2. Germline CDR1 SGHTA, CDR2 FQGNSA. Trimming removed 10 bases from V and 1 base from J; junction bases left unmatched: 13. This CDR3 has 16 residues. CDR3 nucleotides: TGTGCCACCACGGTTTGGGCGGGGGGCCGCACAGATACGCAGTATTTT. It yields the protein CATTVWAGGRTDTQYF. The entire variable domain, with the rest obtained from reference TRBV7-2 and TRBJ2-3, is as follows: GAGVSQSPSNKVTEKGKDVELRCDPISGHTALYWYRQSLGQGLEFLIYFQGNSAPDKSGLPSDRFSAERTGGSVSTLTIQRTQQEDSAVYLCATTVWAGGRTDTQYFGPGTRLTVL.

This clonotype was seen only a few times. One end of the junction varies from germline; a read error may be responsible. The chain carries TRBV11-2 and TRBJ2-5, with D uncertain. CDR3 length: 13 residues. CDR1 and CDR2 (germline): SGHAT, FQNNGV. Written as DNA, the CDR3 is TGTGTCAGCAGCCCTCGATTAGGCGGGACCCAGTACTTC. Translating it yields CVSSPRLGGTQYF.

This clonotype was detected many times. CDR3 sequence: CASRKGLAGGTDTQYF. In DNA form, the CDR3 reads TGTGCCAGCAGGAAGGGACTAGCGGGGGGCACAGATACGCAGTATTTT. This rearrangement joins TRBV7-9 to TRBJ2-3, with 14 bases lining up with TRBD2. The CDR3 is 16 amino acids. J lost 1 base, V lost 6 bases, and 3 bases had no gene match. Germline-derived CDR1 and CDR2 are SEHNR and FQNEAQ (reference sequence).

The chain combines TRBV20-1 with TRBJ2-7, with D uncertain. V was trimmed by 3 bases and J by 3 bases, leaving 9 bases between them. The germline CDR1 and CDR2 sequences are DFQATT and SNEGSKA (reference sequence). This CDR3 is 12 amino acids long. CDR3 residues: CSARWAGYEQYF. The CDR3 nucleotides read TGCAGTGCTAGGTGGGCAGGCTACGAGCAGTACTTC.

In this sample, this clonotype turned up many times. This chain links TRBV7-2 with TRBJ1-1, with no clear D. V gave up 5 bases and J gave up 4 bases, with 14 bases separating them. Germline V gene sequence: CDR1 SGHTA, CDR2 FQGNSA. The CDR3 covers 14 residues. As DNA, the CDR3 is TGTGCCAGCAGCAATAAGCCAGGACCCACTGAAGCTTTCTTT. Amino acid sequence: CASSNKPGPTEAFF. Using reference TRBV7-2 and TRBJ1-1 for the parts outside the CDR3, the full variable domain is GAGVSQSPSNKVTEKGKDVELRCDPISGHTALYWYRQSLGQGLEFLIYFQGNSAPDKSGLPSDRFSAERTGGSVSTLTIQRTQQEDSAVYLCASSNKPGPTEAFFGQGTRLTVV.

This clonotype is medium-sized in the sample. The chain uses TRBV7-2 and TRBJ2-1, with 11 bases matching TRBD1. This CDR3 has 14 residues. Germline CDR1 reads SGHTA; CDR2 reads FQGNSA. The junction had 5 bases not matched to a gene; V was cut back by 10 bases and J by 3 bases. The CDR3 spells CAKGTGGDYNEQFF. DNA of the CDR3: TGTGCCAAAGGGACAGGGGGTGACTACAATGAGCAGTTCTTC.

This clonotype is large by share. This chain uses TRBV11-2 with TRBJ1-2, with D possibly being TRBD1 (6 bases). This CDR3 is built from 15 residues. Between the trimmed V and J ends, which lost 2 bases and 2 bases, there was a span of 12 bases. Germline CDR1 SGHAT, CDR2 FQNNGV. This chain's CDR3 is CASSLSAGENYGYTF. In nucleotides, the CDR3 is TGTGCCAGCAGCTTAAGTGCAGGGGAGAACTATGGCTACACCTTC.

This clonotype was observed at least ten times. The chain joins TRBV27 to TRBJ2-7, with D possibly matching TRBD1 (6 bases). This CDR3 spans 13 amino acids. Germline-derived CDR1 and CDR2 are MNHEY and SMNVEV (reference sequence). Trimming took off 11 bases at V and 5 bases at J, with 19 bases between the two ends. The CDR3 nucleotides read TGTGCCCCCGAACCCCACAGGGAACACGAGCAGTACTTC. This codes for CAPEPHREHEQYF.